One sample yielded the 11 T cell receptor beta chains listed below, sequenced in a study of molecular identifiers for immune sequencing clone quantification. TCRdb independently ran MiXCR on the PCR reads; one entry per CDR3 protein. The table has 75,000 to 95,000 distinct CDR3 sequences, around a quarter seen once; the top ten hold about 0.73%. Sequenced sample: naive CD8+ T cells from blood, with Jurkat cell RNA spiked in. Subset specified: FACS-sorted CD8+CD4-CCR7+CD45RA+ naive T cells. These receptors were taken from a human donor in good health. Some libraries in this study had Jurkat cell RNA spiked in.

This clonotype showed up just a few times. The rearrangement joins TRBV19 to TRBJ2-3, with unresolved D. CDR3 length: 14 residues. The V gene lost 1 base and the J gene lost 3 bases, with 8 bases spanning the gap. The germline gives CDR1 LNHDA, CDR2 SQIVND (reference sequence). The CDR3 DNA reads TGTGCCAGTAGTATAGTTGACTGGACAGATACGCAGTATTTT. This sequence encodes CASSIVDWTDTQYF. Drawing the rest from reference TRBV19 and TRBJ2-3, the complete variable domain is DGGITQSPKYLFRKEGQNVTLSCEQNLNHDAMYWYRQDPGQGLRLIYYSQIVNDFQKGDIAEGYSVSREKKESFPLTVTSAQKNPTAFYLCASSIVDWTDTQYFGPGTRLTVL.

By sample fraction, this clonotype is medium-sized. The rearrangement uses TRBV27 and TRBJ2-3; D is uncertain. V shed 2 bases and J shed 1 base, with 7 bases lying between them. CDR1 and CDR2 (germline): MNHEY, SMNVEV (reference sequence). The length of the CDR3 is 14 residues. The CDR3 nucleotides are TGTGCCAGCAGTTTAGCATTACGCACAGATACGCAGTATTTT. As protein: CASSLALRTDTQYF.

Only a few counts were recorded for this clonotype. The chain couples TRBV7-9 to TRBJ2-7, with D hard to call. Deletions cut 4 bases from V and 3 bases from J, with 13 bases between. The CDR3 sequence is 14 residues long. The germline V gene has CDR1 SEHNR and CDR2 FQNEAQ (reference sequence). The CDR3 sequence is CASSSPLDFYEQYF. DNA of the CDR3: TGTGCCAGCAGCTCTCCTCTCGACTTCTACGAGCAGTACTTC.

This clonotype has just a few counts. The chain joins TRBV7-9 to TRBJ2-1, with D hard to call. With 1 base removed from V and 9 bases from J, the gap between germline ends came to 7 bases. In germline, CDR1 is SEHNR, CDR2 FQNEAQ (reference sequence). CDR3 length: 12 amino acids. CDR3 bases: TGTGCCAGCAGCTTAGACTATGCTGAGCAGTTCTTC. Its translation is CASSLDYAEQFF.

As regards this clonotype: Given a much more abundant clone one base away, this may be a read error. The chain joins TRBV20-1 to TRBJ1-1, with no clear D. The CDR3 is 15 residues long. Germline CDR1 DFQATT, CDR2 SNEGSKA (reference sequence). As DNA, the CDR3 is TGCAGTGCTGGAGATCGATCGGATTGGGTGGCTGAAGCTTTCTTT. Amino acid sequence: CSAGDRSDWVAEAFF.

This clonotype occurred many times. CDR3 in amino acids: CATSDGPGRQYF. DNA of the CDR3: TGTGCCACCAGTGATGGACCCGGAAGGCAGTATTTT. This chain connects TRBV24-1 to TRBJ2-3; no reliable D call. V was pared by 3 bases and J by 11 bases, with 11 bases between. The length of the CDR3 is 12 residues. Germline-derived CDR1 and CDR2 are KGHDR and SFDVKD.

The CDR3 is CASSFGSGNSYEQYF. The CDR3 bases are TGTGCCAGTAGTTTCGGTAGCGGGAATTCCTACGAGCAGTACTTC. The chain is built from TRBV19 and TRBJ2-7; 8 nucleotides agree with TRBD2. Germline V lookup: CDR1 LNHDA, CDR2 SQIVND (reference sequence). The CDR3 has 15 residues. V was pared by 5 bases and J by 1 base, with 7 bases of the junction left unmatched.

About this clonotype itself: A much larger clone differs by one base, so this may be a read error. The missing conserved phenylalanine or tryptophan at the end of this CDR3 makes a read error likely. The V and J genes are TRBV4-3 and TRBJ2-1, with a tentative D call TRBD1 (5 bases). Looked up from germline, CDR1 is LGHNA and CDR2 is YSLEER. The length of the CDR3 is 16 residues. V shed 0 bases and J shed 3 bases, with 12 bases lying between them. The CDR3 DNA reads as TGCGCCAGCAGCCAAGATCTGGGCAGGGACTACAATGAGCAGTTCTCC. Protein: CASSQDLGRDYNEQFS.

The chain carries TRBV10-3 and TRBJ2-7; maybe TRBD2 (5 bases). CDR1 and CDR2 from the germline V gene are ENHRY and SYGVKD. The ends were cut back, 5 bases at V and 2 bases at J, with 13 bases in the middle. The CDR3 extends over 14 amino acids. The CDR3 sequence: CAISLALSPYEQYF. CDR3 coding DNA: TGTGCCATCAGTCTAGCCCTAAGTCCCTACGAGCAGTACTTC.

This clonotype was detected ten times or more. The gene calls are TRBV20-1 and TRBJ2-2; no firm D call. The V end lost 0 bases, the J end lost 0 bases, and 8 bases lay between the germline ends. CDR3 length: 15 residues. Germline lookup yields CDR1 DFQATT and CDR2 SNEGSKA (reference sequence). CDR3 in DNA: TGCAGTGCTAGAGACGAGACATCGAACACCGGGGAGCTGTTTTTT. Its translation: CSARDETSNTGELFF.

This clonotype came up a few times. It may be a read error: a sequence one base away is much more abundant. The chain employs TRBV24-1 and TRBJ2-2, with D perhaps TRBD1 (6 bases). The CDR3 has 14 amino acids. Germline lookup yields CDR1 KGHDR and CDR2 SFDVKD. Here the CDR3 reads CATTMTGNTGELVF. CDR3 sequence (DNA): TGTGCCACCACGATGACAGGAAACACCGGGGAGCTGGTTTTT.